Sequencing of this T cell receptor (beta chain) was carried out in a study of shared clonotypes between healthy human individuals. The CDR3 loop spans 11 amino acids. Per the germline V gene, CDR1 is MNHEY and CDR2 is SVGAGI. V lost 8 bases and J lost 6, with 7 bases in between. Measured with immunoSEQ multiplex PCR; TCRdb has only the in-frame clones, and not every one. The sample holds about 490,000 clones, more than 65% seen once. Input material: PBMCs. This TCR was recovered from a woman in her thirties or forties in good health. Some clones in this sample may be carry-over from other donors' samples. The chain combines TRBV6-5 with TRBJ1-4; D is undetermined. The CDR3: CASGPYEKLFF. DNA of the CDR3: TGTGCCAGCGGACCCTATGAAAAACTGTTTTTT.